What follows are 27 T cell receptor beta chains derived from one specimen sequenced in a study of metastatic and nonmetastatic thyroid tumors. Thyroid surgery was performed in patients who had received no treatment beforehand. TCRdb re-analyzed the PCR reads through MiXCR. The sample yields some 17,000 clones, 34% seen once. Sequenced: tumor tissue. The receptors were sampled from a female donor with papillary thyroid cancer or a benign thyroid nodule (not recorded which). Some clones in this sample may be carry-over from other donors' samples.

The J gene is TRBJ1-1, the V gene TRBV20-1; the D is unclear. The V gene lost 5 bases and the J gene lost 3 bases, with 16 bases spanning the gap. The CDR3 totals 14 residues. Germline V gene sequence: CDR1 DFQATT, CDR2 SNEGSKA (reference sequence). CDR3 residues: CSAPPGGFDTEAFF. CDR3 nucleotides: TGCAGTGCTCCACCCGGAGGGTTTGACACTGAAGCTTTCTTT.

The V call is TRBV9, the J call TRBJ1-3; a weak D match, TRBD1 (5 bases). With 1 base removed from V and 1 base from J, the gap between germline ends came to 9 bases. The CDR3 is 15 amino acids. CDR1 and CDR2 (germline): SGDLS, YYNGEE. This chain's CDR3 is CASSVQGGSGNTIYF. In DNA form, the CDR3 reads TGTGCCAGCAGCGTACAGGGAGGGTCTGGAAACACCATATATTTT.

This clone was detected many times. The V call is TRBV20-1, the J call TRBJ2-1, with D possibly matching TRBD2 (5 bases). Germline CDR1 DFQATT, CDR2 SNEGSKA (reference sequence). The CDR3 length is 14 residues. The V and J ends lost 6 bases and 4 bases respectively, with 16 bases between them. The CDR3 bases are TGCAGTGCCCCTTCTAGCTACCTTTACAATGAGCAGTTCTTC. Protein product: CSAPSSYLYNEQFF.

This clone has a handful of counts. One end of the junction fails to match germline, which may point to a read error. V usage is TRBV27 and J usage is TRBJ1-5, with D perhaps TRBD1 (5 bases). Germline-derived CDR1 and CDR2 are MNHEY and SMNVEV (reference sequence). The CDR3 spans 16 residues. The CDR3 DNA follows: TGTGCCAGCGTGGATTGGGGGAGTGGGACGGGTCAGTCCCAGCATTTT. Translated: CASVDWGSGTGQSQHF.

This clone appeared many times. This chain links TRBV5-5 with TRBJ1-5; 7 nucleotides align to TRBD1. CDR3 length equals 14 residues. Germline CDR1 SGHKS, CDR2 YYEKEE (reference sequence). V lost 4 bases to trimming and J lost 3 bases; unmatched junction nucleotides: 4. The CDR3 here is CASSQDRANQPQHF. In DNA, the CDR3 is TGTGCCAGCAGCCAAGACAGGGCCAATCAGCCCCAGCATTTT.

This clone was picked up a small number of times. The V call is TRBV12-3 or TRBV12-4, the J call TRBJ1-2; perhaps TRBD1 as D (6 bases). The CDR3 covers 13 residues. V was clipped by 5 bases and J by 2 bases, with 9 bases between them. The CDR3 DNA reads as TGTGCCAGCAGTACAGGGTTGAACTATGGCTACACCTTC. It specifies CASSTGLNYGYTF.

The chain uses TRBV27 and TRBJ1-5; 10 positions match TRBD1. Per germline, CDR1 MNHEY and CDR2 SMNVEV (reference sequence). The CDR3 is made up of 14 amino acids. The junction had 9 bases not matched to a gene; V was cut back by 11 bases and J by 5 bases. Written as DNA, the CDR3 is TGTGCCTCTGCGAGGGGGACAGGGGATCAGCCCCAGCATTTT. It is translated as CASARGTGDQPQHF.

This clone was seen a few times. J is TRBJ1-2 and V is TRBV5-1; D call uncertain. CDR1 is SGHRS and CDR2 is YFSETQ in the germline V gene. This CDR3 has 15 amino acids. V lost 2 bases, J lost 4 bases, and 15 bases lay in between. The CDR3 loop reads CASSFAQCATYGYTF. DNA of the CDR3: TGCGCCAGCAGCTTTGCCCAGTGCGCAACCTATGGCTACACCTTC.

Many counts were recorded for this clone. A clone one base away is much larger, so this may be a read error. This chain joins TRBV10-3 and TRBJ1-5; the D is unclear. Per germline, CDR1 ENHRY and CDR2 SYGVKD. The CDR3 length is 13 residues. Written as DNA, the CDR3 is TGTGCCGTCAGTCCCGACGGCAATCAGCCCCAGCATTTT. Its translation is CAVSPDGNQPQHF.

V gene TRBV30 combines with J gene TRBJ1-2; D gene ambiguous. Germline CDR1 reads GTSNPN; CDR2 reads SVGIG (reference sequence). The V end was cut by 5 bases, the J end by 4 bases, with 14 bases between. The length of the CDR3 is 13 residues. The CDR3 sequence: CAWGRWGSYGYTF. The CDR3 DNA reads TGTGCCTGGGGGCGGTGGGGTAGCTATGGCTACACCTTC.

This clone was recorded many times. Germline and junction disagree at one end, which may indicate a read error. The V and J genes are TRBV12-3 or TRBV12-4 and TRBJ1-5; D not resolved. The CDR3 extends over 13 amino acids. This chain's CDR3 is CASSPSYNQPQHF. CDR3 bases: TGTGCCAGCAGTCCCTCTTACAATCAACCCCAGCATTTT.

V is TRBV11-3 and J is TRBJ1-1, with D maybe TRBD1 (5 bases). V shed 6 bases and J shed 0 bases, with 17 bases lying between them. This CDR3 is 16 amino acids long. Per germline, CDR1 SGHNT and CDR2 YENEEA. DNA of the CDR3: TGTGCCAGCAGTTTCGGGGACGTGAGGGTGAACACTGAAGCTTTCTTT. It encodes CASSFGDVRVNTEAFF.

This clone was recorded a few times. DNA for the CDR3: TGTGCCAGCAGTTTATTTACAGGGTTCGACGAGCAGTACTTC. The encoded protein is CASSLFTGFDEQYF. The chain employs TRBV27 and TRBJ2-7; D is perhaps TRBD1 (6 bases). The CDR3 is made up of 14 amino acids. The V gene lost 1 base and the J gene lost 5 bases, with 12 bases spanning the gap. Germline lookup yields CDR1 MNHEY and CDR2 SMNVEV (reference sequence).

J is TRBJ2-7 and V is TRBV19; D may match TRBD1 or TRBD2 (5 bases each). V lost 7 bases and J 8 bases, leaving 27 bases between the germline ends. The CDR3 totals 16 residues. Germline lookup yields CDR1 LNHDA and CDR2 SQIVND (reference sequence). DNA of the CDR3: TGTGCCAGTACCCCGGATTTCGGAACCGGGACGTCCAAGCAGTACTTC. Protein sequence: CASTPDFGTGTSKQYF.

In its sample, this clone was seen a few times. The CDR3 is CSAGGAFF. The DNA for the CDR3 is TGCAGTGCTGGGGGGGCTTTCTTT. The chain joins TRBV20-1 to TRBJ1-1, with TRBD1 as a possible D gene (5 bases). The germline V gene encodes CDR1 DFQATT and CDR2 SNEGSKA (reference sequence). This CDR3 has 8 amino acids. Trimming shortened V by 5 bases and J by 11 bases, and 6 bases separated the two germline ends.

This clone was counted between two and nine times. V usage is TRBV6-7 and J usage is TRBJ2-7, with TRBD1 matching over 10 bases. TRBV6-7 is reported as an ORF; its role is uncertain. The CDR3 length is 15 residues. After removal of 6 bases from V and 3 bases from J, the junction contained 8 bases not matched to a gene. The CDR3 loop reads CASRLTGTGDYEQYF. The CDR3 nucleotides are TGTGCCAGCAGGCTGACCGGGACAGGGGACTACGAGCAGTACTTC.

The rearrangement uses TRBV11-2 and TRBJ2-7, with D perhaps TRBD1 (6 bases). From germline, CDR1 is SGHAT and CDR2 FQNNGV. The CDR3 is made up of 14 amino acids. V was shortened by 6 bases and J by 3 bases, with 15 bases between the two germline ends. The CDR3 region has the DNA TGTGCCAGCAGTGCCCCGGGACATCACTACGAGCAGTACTTC. It codes for CASSAPGHHYEQYF.

The genes are TRBV11-1 and TRBJ2-2, with 13 bases that match TRBD2. This CDR3 contains 19 residues. The junction had 12 bases not matched to a gene; V was cut back by 5 bases and J by 3 bases. Germline lookup yields CDR1 SGHAT and CDR2 FQDESV (reference sequence). The CDR3: CASSPIGTSGKGDTGELFF. The CDR3 region has the DNA TGTGCCAGCAGCCCAATTGGGACTAGCGGGAAGGGTGACACCGGGGAGCTGTTTTTT.

This clone has a handful of counts. This rearrangement joins TRBV12-3 or TRBV12-4 to TRBJ1-3; D unclear. CDR3 length equals 14 residues. Trimming shortened V by 1 base and J by 3 bases, and 7 bases separated the two germline ends. The CDR3 DNA sequence: TGTGCCAGCAGTTTAGGAGGTTATGGAAACACCATATATTTT. The encoded protein is CASSLGGYGNTIYF.

V and J are TRBV7-3 and TRBJ2-2; possibly TRBD2 for D (6 bases). Germline values: CDR1 SGHTA, CDR2 FQGTGA. With 5 bases removed from V and 6 bases from J, the gap between germline ends came to 13 bases. CDR3 size: 14 residues. The CDR3, as DNA: TGTGCCAGCAGCCCCCCGTGGGGGGCCGGGGAGCTGTTTTTT. Amino acid sequence: CASSPPWGAGELFF.

This clone has just a few counts. The chain carries TRBV27 and TRBJ2-1; 9 nucleotides agree with TRBD2. The CDR3 length is 16 residues. With 7 bases clipped from V and 9 bases from J, the junction kept 16 bases outside the gene matches. Looked up from germline, CDR1 is MNHEY and CDR2 is SMNVEV (reference sequence). This CDR3 reads CASMGVGSGRIGEQFF. The CDR3 DNA sequence: TGTGCCAGCATGGGGGTAGGCAGCGGGAGGATTGGTGAGCAGTTCTTC.

The V call is TRBV6-1, the J call TRBJ2-5; 9 bases align to TRBD2. J was trimmed by 3 bases and V by 8 bases; bases with no gene match: 4. The germline V gene encodes CDR1 MNHNS and CDR2 SASEGT. The CDR3 extends over 13 amino acids. In DNA, the CDR3 is TGTGCCAGCGTCCCTAGCGGGGAAGAGACCCAGTACTTC. The encoded protein is CASVPSGEETQYF.

This clone turned up a few times. This chain links TRBV11-1 with TRBJ2-1, with 7 bases that match TRBD2. V was pared by 1 base and J by 6 bases, with 0 bases of the junction left unmatched. CDR1 is SGHAT and CDR2 is FQDESV in the germline V gene (reference sequence). The CDR3 is 13 amino acids. The CDR3 here is CASSLGLANEQFF. CDR3 in DNA: TGTGCCAGCAGCTTAGGACTAGCCAATGAGCAGTTCTTC.

The chain couples TRBV6-2 or TRBV6-3 to TRBJ2-7, with D possibly TRBD2 on 5 matching bases. Between the trimmed V and J ends, which lost 0 bases and 4 bases, there was a span of 13 bases. This CDR3 comprises 15 residues. The germline gives CDR1 MNHEY, CDR2 SVGEGT. The CDR3 protein is CASSYSYLADYEQYF. CDR3 coding DNA: TGTGCCAGCAGTTACTCGTATCTAGCCGATTACGAGCAGTACTTC.

This chain uses TRBV5-1 with TRBJ2-6, with D possibly being TRBD1 (5 bases). V gave up 0 bases and J gave up 2 bases, with 9 bases separating them. This CDR3 has 16 amino acids. The germline CDR1 and CDR2 sequences are SGHRS and YFSETQ. CDR3 region: CASSLADSAGANVLTF. The CDR3 DNA reads as TGCGCCAGCAGCTTGGCCGACAGCGCTGGGGCCAACGTCCTGACTTTC.

The genes are TRBV2 and TRBJ1-4; 7 bases agree with TRBD1. This CDR3 contains 14 residues. V lost 5 bases, J lost 5 bases, and 5 bases stayed unmatched. CDR1 and CDR2 (germline): SNHLY, FYNNEI. The CDR3 nucleotides read TGTGCCAGCAGTCGACAGGGCCTAAATGAAAAACTGTTTTTT. Translating gives CASSRQGLNEKLFF. Based on the CDR3 plus reference TRBV2 and TRBJ1-4, the full variable domain is EPEVTQTPSHQVTQMGQEVILRCVPISNHLYFYWYRQILGQKVEFLVSFYNNEISEKSEIFDDQFSVERPDGSNFTLKIRSTKLEDSAMYFCASSRQGLNEKLFFGSGTQLSVL.

The genes are TRBV19 and TRBJ1-4, with D possibly matching TRBD1 (5 bases). Trimming pared 4 bases from V and 3 bases from J, leaving 15 bases between. Germline CDR1 and CDR2: LNHDA and SQIVND (reference sequence). The CDR3 runs 16 residues. CDR3 sequence: CASSSRYGGANEKLFF. The CDR3 DNA reads TGTGCCAGTAGTAGCCGCTATGGGGGAGCTAATGAAAAACTGTTTTTT.